Below, 21 T cell receptor beta chains from the same sample are listed, as sequenced in a study of response to subunit inactivated influenza vaccine. A single record per CDR3 protein comes from TCRdb applying MiXCR to the RT-PCR reads. In the table there are 650,000 to 850,000 distinct CDR3 sequences, around 13% of which are singletons. Source: PBMCs from blood, taken 14 to 15 days before vaccination. Receptor source: a man between 50 and 59 years old who received an inactivated influenza vaccine.

Only a few counts were recorded for this clonotype. The chain links TRBV28 to TRBJ2-1; 10 nucleotides agree with TRBD2. J was trimmed by 0 bases and V by 5 bases; bases with no gene match: 7. The CDR3 loop spans 17 amino acids. CDR1 is MDHEN, CDR2 SYDVKM, per germline. DNA of the CDR3: TGTGCCAGCAGTCTAGCGGGAGCCCTAAGCTCCTACAATGAGCAGTTCTTC. It yields the protein CASSLAGALSSYNEQFF.

This chain joins TRBV7-6 and TRBJ2-1; 9 bases map to TRBD2. V shed 2 bases, J shed 8 bases, and the junction held 10 bases outside the gene matches. The germline V gene has CDR1 SGHVS and CDR2 FNYEAQ. The CDR3 sequence is 16 residues long. CDR3 sequence: CASSLIASGTFDEQFF. The CDR3 nucleotides read TGTGCCAGCAGCTTAATCGCTAGCGGGACCTTTGATGAGCAGTTCTTC. Using reference TRBV7-6 and TRBJ2-1 for the parts outside the CDR3, the full variable domain is GAGVSQSPRYKVTKRGQDVALRCDPISGHVSLYWYRQALGQGPEFLTYFNYEAQQDKSGLPNDRFSAERPEGSISTLTIQRTEQRDSAMYRCASSLIASGTFDEQFFGPGTRLTVL.

The CDR3 loop is CASSFSAGTGGTQYF. The CDR3 nucleotides are TGTGCCAGCAGCTTCTCAGCGGGGACCGGAGGTACGCAGTATTTT. The rearrangement uses TRBV7-9 and TRBJ2-3; 7 bases agree with TRBD2. The CDR3 totals 15 residues. CDR1 SEHNR and CDR2 FQNEAQ come from the germline V gene (reference sequence). Trimming at V came to 3 bases and at J to 8 bases, leaving 11 bases not matched to a gene. Variable domain in full (rest from reference TRBV7-9 and TRBJ2-3): DTGVSQNPRHKITKRGQNVTFRCDPISEHNRLYWYRQTLGQGPEFLTYFQNEAQLEKSRLLSDRFSAERPKGSFSTLEIQRTEQGDSAMYLCASSFSAGTGGTQYFGPGTRLTVL.

The table lists this clonotype with a few counts. V and J are TRBV18 and TRBJ1-5; D is undetermined. Germline assignment: CDR1 KGHSH and CDR2 LQKENI. The CDR3 length is 15 residues. V lost 1 base and J 0 bases, leaving 7 bases between the germline ends. The CDR3 nucleotides read TGTGCCAGCTCACCACGGGCAGATAGCAATCAGCCCCAGCATTTT. Its translation: CASSPRADSNQPQHF.

The gene calls are TRBV2 and TRBJ2-1, with 8 nucleotides matching TRBD2. The junction had 4 bases not matched to a gene; V was cut back by 5 bases and J by 4 bases. This CDR3 comprises 14 residues. Looked up from germline, CDR1 is SNHLY and CDR2 is FYNNEI. The CDR3: CASSIAGSYNEQFF. The CDR3 DNA reads as TGTGCCAGCAGTATAGCGGGGTCTTACAATGAGCAGTTCTTC.

V gene TRBV3-1 combines with J gene TRBJ2-3; the match to TRBD2 covers 11 bases. Germline assignment: CDR1 LGHDT and CDR2 YNNKEL (reference sequence). CDR3 size: 18 residues. The V gene end was trimmed by 0 bases and the J gene end by 2 bases; junction bases not matched to a gene: 7. The DNA for the CDR3 is TGTGCCAGCAGCCAAGATACGGATAGCGGGGGGGACACAGATACGCAGTATTTT. Its protein is CASSQDTDSGGDTDTQYF.

This clonotype was picked up a small number of times. V usage is TRBV4-2 and J usage is TRBJ2-1, with 7 bases lining up with TRBD2. Germline V gene sequence: CDR1 LGHNA, CDR2 YNFKEQ. V was clipped by 1 base and J by 2 bases; unmatched bases: 5. The CDR3 loop spans 16 amino acids. The CDR3 protein is CASSQVRAGAYNEQFF. The CDR3 DNA sequence: TGTGCCAGCAGCCAAGTACGGGCGGGAGCCTACAATGAGCAGTTCTTC.

The chain is built from TRBV6-2 or TRBV6-3 and TRBJ2-7; 9 bases map to TRBD2. CDR1 and CDR2 from the germline V gene are MNHEY and SVGEGT. J gave up 1 base and V 6 bases, and 7 bases lay outside the gene matches. The CDR3 length is 15 residues. Here the CDR3 DNA reads TGTGCCAGCAGGGCTCTAGCGGGAATTTCCTACGAGCAGTACTTC. Translating gives CASRALAGISYEQYF.

The chain recombines TRBV12-3 or TRBV12-4 with TRBJ2-5; D remains ambiguous. Trimming removed 1 base from V and 2 bases from J, with 8 bases in between. The CDR3 totals 14 residues. CDR3 in DNA: TGTGCCAGCAGTTTAGACTCCACTCAAGAGACCCAGTACTTC. Protein: CASSLDSTQETQYF.

This chain connects TRBV5-1 to TRBJ2-1; D may correspond to TRBD1 or TRBD2 (5 bases each). The germline V gene encodes CDR1 SGHRS and CDR2 YFSETQ. The V and J ends lost 4 bases and 6 bases respectively, with 20 bases between them. This CDR3 region has 16 residues. The CDR3 region is CASSQTLASGANEQFF. CDR3 sequence (DNA): TGCGCCAGCAGCCAGACGTTAGCGTCCGGGGCCAATGAGCAGTTCTTC.

The chain recombines TRBV27 with TRBJ1-5; the match to TRBD1 covers 7 bases. Per the germline V gene, CDR1 is MNHEY and CDR2 is SMNVEV (reference sequence). The CDR3 loop spans 14 amino acids. Trimming cost V 6 bases and J 4 bases; bases outside gene matches: 6. The CDR3 DNA is TGTGCCAGCAGAGAGGGACAGATTAATCAGCCCCAGCATTTT. This encodes CASREGQINQPQHF.

In its sample, this clonotype was seen many times. This sequence joins TRBV20-1 and TRBJ1-5, with 9 bases fitting TRBD1. After removal of 3 bases from V and 4 bases from J, the junction contained 7 bases not matched to a gene. Germline CDR1 and CDR2: DFQATT and SNEGSKA (reference sequence). The CDR3 contains 15 residues. In nucleotides, the CDR3 is TGCAGTGCTAGGGTTGGGACAGGGATTAATCAGCCCCAGCATTTT. This translates into CSARVGTGINQPQHF.

This chain uses TRBV20-1 with TRBJ2-3; 8 positions agree with TRBD2. V shed 5 bases, J shed 1 base, and the junction held 11 bases outside the gene matches. This CDR3 has 16 amino acids. Germline V gene sequence: CDR1 DFQATT, CDR2 SNEGSKA (reference sequence). The CDR3 loop is CSASGGARGGTDTQYF. CDR3 DNA: TGCAGTGCTTCGGGGGGGGCCCGAGGTGGCACAGATACGCAGTATTTT.

This clonotype was picked up a small number of times. The rearrangement joins TRBV30 to TRBJ2-6, with no clear D. Germline V gene sequence: CDR1 GTSNPN, CDR2 SVGIG (reference sequence). CDR3 size: 13 residues. V lost 1 base and J lost 10, with 11 bases in between. The CDR3 is CAWSGVPQNVLTF. CDR3 nucleotides: TGTGCCTGGAGTGGAGTCCCCCAAAACGTCCTGACTTTC.

This clonotype was picked up a small number of times. The chain is built from TRBV29-1 and TRBJ2-3; 9 bases fit TRBD1. This CDR3 has 16 residues. The germline V gene encodes CDR1 SQVTM and CDR2 ANQGSEA. The trim removed 1 base at V and 5 bases at J, leaving 10 bases unmatched. The CDR3 coding sequence is TGCAGCGTTGAAGGGTGGAAGGGACAGGGTCGAGATACGCAGTATTTT. It specifies CSVEGWKGQGRDTQYF.

In this sample, this clonotype turned up a few times. This chain uses TRBV12-3 or TRBV12-4 with TRBJ1-2, with 8 positions matching TRBD1. Losses at the gene ends were 6 bases for V and 4 bases for J; bases not matched to a gene: 1. This CDR3 is built from 12 residues. CDR3 sequence: CASRTGAYGYTF. The CDR3 DNA sequence: TGTGCCAGCAGGACAGGGGCCTATGGCTACACCTTC.

CDR3 sequence: CASSVVEGRGSPLHF. The CDR3 nucleotides are TGTGCCAGCAGCGTAGTCGAGGGCCGGGGATCACCCCTCCACTTT. V is TRBV9 and J is TRBJ1-6; no definite D call. The germline V and J ends were trimmed by 0 bases and 10 bases, with 14 bases remaining between them. Germline V gene data show CDR1 as SGDLS and CDR2 as YYNGEE. The CDR3 has 15 residues.

This clonotype has at least ten counts. The genes are TRBV6-5 and TRBJ1-2; D ambiguous. V lost 6 bases to trimming and J lost 4 bases, with 9 bases between them. This CDR3 has 12 residues. Germline loops: CDR1 MNHEY, CDR2 SVGAGI. The CDR3: CASSSSGYGYTF. The CDR3 DNA is TGTGCCAGCAGCTCATCGGGCTATGGCTACACCTTC.

J is TRBJ1-6 and V is TRBV6-5; D is unclear. CDR3 length: 13 residues. V lost 2 bases and J lost 13, with 12 bases in between. Germline loops: CDR1 MNHEY, CDR2 SVGAGI. CDR3 DNA: TGTGCCAGCAGTTACGTCCGGGAAGGGCCCCTCCACTTT. This gives the protein CASSYVREGPLHF.

Regarding this clonotype: The junction differs from germline at one of its ends, possibly a read error. This rearrangement joins TRBV28 to TRBJ2-1; 7 positions match TRBD2. Germline V gives CDR1 MDHEN, CDR2 SYDVKM. CDR3 length: 16 residues. CDR3 nucleotide sequence: TGTGCCAGCAGCCCCGAAGGAACTAGCGTATACAATGAGCAGTCCTTC. Translation gives CASSPEGTSVYNEQSF.

V is TRBV6-2 or TRBV6-3 and J is TRBJ2-7; no reliable D call. The CDR3 totals 12 residues. Germline loops: CDR1 MNHEY, CDR2 SVGEGT. Trimming pared 7 bases from V and 7 bases from J, leaving 14 bases between. CDR3 in amino acids: CASKNLGREQYF. The CDR3 bases are TGTGCCAGCAAGAACCTCGGTAGGGAGCAGTACTTC.